Listed below are T cell receptor beta chains from one sample, sequenced in a study of T-cell memory formation after mild COVID-19. One entry per CDR3 protein, called by TCRdb with MiXCR from the 5' RACE reads. In the table there are about 68,000 distinct CDR3 sequences, about a sixth of which are singletons. Input material: PBMCs or a T cell subset sorted from them (not recorded which). The source is an adult woman who had mild COVID-19 (a few samples of this study predate the infection). Cell type and time point are not known. Each CDR3 is given with its conserved first and last residue. Fields, in order: J gene, V gene, D gene, clone size, CDR3 protein, CDR3 DNA. The D gene is left open where the match is weak. Rows give clone size only sometimes, using once, few, many, or a class for an expanded clone.

j_gene: TRBJ2-7
v_gene: TRBV6-5
d_gene: TRBD1
abundance: few
CDR3aa: CASSYSRDRGLEQYF
CDR3nt: TGTGCCAGCAGTTACTCCCGGGACAGGGGCTTGGAGCAGTACTTC

j_gene: TRBJ2-5
v_gene: TRBV29-1
d_gene: NA
abundance: NA
CDR3aa: CSVVVDPQETQYF
CDR3nt: TGCAGCGTTGTAGTGGACCCCCAAGAGACCCAGTACTTC

j_gene: TRBJ1-1
v_gene: TRBV12-3/TRBV12-4
d_gene: NA
abundance: few
CDR3aa: CASSLGSTTHAFF
CDR3nt: TGTGCCAGCAGTTTGGGGTCCACAACGCACGCTTTCTTT

j_gene: TRBJ2-3
v_gene: TRBV11-2
d_gene: NA
abundance: NA
CDR3aa: CASSSPGEDTQYF
CDR3nt: TGTGCCAGCAGCTCCCCGGGTGAGGATACGCAGTATTTT

j_gene: TRBJ2-5
v_gene: TRBV7-6
d_gene: NA
abundance: NA
CDR3aa: CASSLASGQETQYF
CDR3nt: TGTGCCAGCAGCTTAGCCAGCGGCCAAGAGACCCAGTACTTC

j_gene: TRBJ2-7
v_gene: TRBV5-1
d_gene: NA
abundance: NA
CDR3aa: CASSLAAPYEQYF
CDR3nt: TGCGCCAGCAGCTTGGCCGCGCCCTACGAGCAGTACTTC

j_gene: TRBJ1-1
v_gene: TRBV4-3
d_gene: NA
abundance: NA
CDR3aa: CASSQDWPYRDTEAFF
CDR3nt: TGCGCCAGCAGCCAAGATTGGCCATATAGGGACACTGAAGCTTTCTTT

j_gene: TRBJ2-7
v_gene: TRBV7-9
d_gene: NA
abundance: NA
CDR3aa: CASSLDYQEGEQYF
CDR3nt: TGTGCCAGCAGCTTAGACTACCAAGAAGGCGAGCAGTACTTC

j_gene: TRBJ2-1
v_gene: TRBV11-3
d_gene: NA
abundance: few
CDR3aa: CASSYPLERNEQFF
CDR3nt: TGTGCCAGCAGCTACCCACTGGAACGCAATGAGCAGTTCTTC

j_gene: TRBJ2-1
v_gene: TRBV20-1
d_gene: TRBD2
abundance: NA
CDR3aa: CSARDPQGTSGSYEQFF
CDR3nt: TGCAGTGCTAGAGATCCACAGGGGACTAGCGGTAGCTATGAGCAGTTCTTC

j_gene: TRBJ2-7
v_gene: TRBV7-6
d_gene: TRBD1
abundance: NA
CDR3aa: CASSFGTGVTYEQYF
CDR3nt: TGTGCCAGCAGCTTCGGGACAGGGGTTACCTACGAGCAGTACTTC

j_gene: TRBJ1-1
v_gene: TRBV19
d_gene: NA
abundance: NA
CDR3aa: CAIELGTEAFF
CDR3nt: TGTGCCATCGAGCTGGGGACTGAAGCTTTCTTT

j_gene: TRBJ2-1
v_gene: TRBV29-1
d_gene: TRBD2
abundance: many
CDR3aa: CSVELRGLAGLGEQFF
CDR3nt: TGCAGCGTTGAGTTGCGGGGACTAGCGGGACTAGGTGAGCAGTTCTTC

j_gene: TRBJ2-7
v_gene: TRBV14
d_gene: TRBD2
abundance: few
CDR3aa: CASSQEGTSFDYEQYF
CDR3nt: TGTGCCAGCAGCCAAGAGGGGACTAGCTTCGACTACGAGCAGTACTTC

j_gene: TRBJ1-1
v_gene: TRBV27
d_gene: NA
abundance: few
CDR3aa: CASSRGLNTEAFF
CDR3nt: TGTGCCAGCAGCAGGGGTTTGAACACTGAAGCTTTCTTT

j_gene: TRBJ2-1
v_gene: TRBV29-1
d_gene: NA
abundance: NA
CDR3aa: CSVVRGLNNEQFF
CDR3nt: TGCAGCGTTGTTCGAGGACTAAACAATGAGCAGTTCTTC

j_gene: TRBJ2-7
v_gene: TRBV24-1
d_gene: NA
abundance: NA
CDR3aa: CSTYKRDSESSYEQYF
CDR3nt: TGTTCAACCTATAAACGTGACAGTGAGAGCTCCTACGAGCAGTACTTC

j_gene: TRBJ2-3
v_gene: TRBV29-1
d_gene: NA
abundance: NA
CDR3aa: CSVHLADNRDTQYF
CDR3nt: TGCAGCGTTCATTTAGCGGACAACAGAGATACGCAGTATTTT

j_gene: TRBJ1-3
v_gene: TRBV20-1
d_gene: NA
abundance: NA
CDR3aa: CSARDVVGSGNTIYF
CDR3nt: TGCAGTGCTAGGGACGTCGTAGGGTCTGGAAACACCATATATTTT

j_gene: TRBJ2-7
v_gene: TRBV11-2
d_gene: NA
abundance: few
CDR3aa: CASSLYRGQVYEQYF
CDR3nt: TGTGCCAGCAGCCTATACCGGGGGCAAGTCTACGAGCAGTACTTC

j_gene: TRBJ2-1
v_gene: TRBV4-2
d_gene: NA
abundance: NA
CDR3aa: CASSSGSNNEQFF
CDR3nt: TGTGCCAGCAGCAGCGGGTCAAACAATGAGCAGTTCTTC

j_gene: TRBJ2-1
v_gene: TRBV5-6
d_gene: NA
abundance: few
CDR3aa: CASSLGQINEQFF
CDR3nt: TGTGCCAGCAGCTTGGGGCAGATCAATGAGCAGTTCTTC

j_gene: TRBJ2-2
v_gene: TRBV15
d_gene: NA
abundance: few
CDR3aa: CATSREWNTGELFF
CDR3nt: TGTGCCACCAGCAGAGAATGGAACACCGGGGAGCTGTTTTTT

j_gene: TRBJ1-2
v_gene: TRBV7-9
d_gene: NA
abundance: NA
CDR3aa: CASSYDSANYGYTF
CDR3nt: TGTGCCAGCAGCTACGACAGTGCCAACTATGGCTACACCTTC

j_gene: TRBJ2-1
v_gene: TRBV9
d_gene: NA
abundance: few
CDR3aa: CASSPPQGNEQFF
CDR3nt: TGTGCCAGCAGCCCGCCCCAAGGGAATGAGCAGTTCTTC

j_gene: TRBJ1-1
v_gene: TRBV12-3/TRBV12-4
d_gene: NA
abundance: NA
CDR3aa: CASSSPRENTEAFF
CDR3nt: TGTGCCAGCAGTTCCCCTCGGGAGAACACTGAAGCTTTCTTT

j_gene: TRBJ2-7
v_gene: TRBV4-2
d_gene: TRBD1
abundance: NA
CDR3aa: CASSGQDTYEQYF
CDR3nt: TGTGCCAGCAGCGGACAGGATACCTACGAGCAGTACTTC

j_gene: TRBJ1-1
v_gene: TRBV4-3
d_gene: NA
abundance: NA
CDR3aa: CASSSGLNTEAFF
CDR3nt: TGCGCCAGCAGCTCCGGGCTTAACACTGAAGCTTTCTTT

j_gene: TRBJ1-1
v_gene: TRBV7-6
d_gene: TRBD1
abundance: few
CDR3aa: CASSPFRGSTEAFF
CDR3nt: TGTGCCAGCAGCCCCTTCAGGGGGTCCACTGAAGCTTTCTTT

j_gene: TRBJ2-3
v_gene: TRBV20-1
d_gene: NA
abundance: NA
CDR3aa: CSATYSGGRVDTQYF
CDR3nt: TGCAGTGCTACCTATAGCGGAGGACGAGTGGATACGCAGTATTTT

j_gene: TRBJ2-7
v_gene: TRBV20-1
d_gene: TRBD1
abundance: few
CDR3aa: CSARDPGQPYHEQYF
CDR3nt: TGCAGTGCTAGAGACCCGGGACAGCCGTACCACGAGCAGTACTTC

j_gene: TRBJ2-5
v_gene: TRBV20-1
d_gene: TRBD2
abundance: few
CDR3aa: CSARARLAETQYF
CDR3nt: TGCAGTGCTAGGGCTCGACTAGCGGAGACCCAGTACTTC

j_gene: TRBJ2-5
v_gene: TRBV7-3
d_gene: TRBD2
abundance: few
CDR3aa: CASSPGLAGGETQYF
CDR3nt: TGTGCCAGCAGCCCCGGACTAGCGGGGGGAGAGACCCAGTACTTC

j_gene: TRBJ2-7
v_gene: TRBV29-1
d_gene: TRBD2
abundance: few
CDR3aa: CSAQGLAGGIYEQYF
CDR3nt: TGCAGCGCCCAGGGACTAGCGGGAGGAATCTACGAGCAGTACTTC

j_gene: TRBJ2-2
v_gene: TRBV10-3
d_gene: NA
abundance: few
CDR3aa: CAVSPESRRTGELFF
CDR3nt: TGTGCCGTCTCCCCGGAGAGCCGGAGGACCGGGGAGCTGTTTTTT

j_gene: TRBJ2-5
v_gene: TRBV12-3/TRBV12-4
d_gene: TRBD2
abundance: many
CDR3aa: CASSHTTSGWETQYF
CDR3nt: TGTGCCAGCAGTCATACGACTAGCGGTTGGGAGACCCAGTACTTC

j_gene: TRBJ1-4
v_gene: TRBV6-5
d_gene: NA
abundance: NA
CDR3aa: CASSYTGGVSNEKLFF
CDR3nt: TGTGCCAGCAGTTACACCGGGGGGGTCTCTAATGAAAAACTGTTTTTT

j_gene: TRBJ2-1
v_gene: TRBV6-5
d_gene: TRBD2
abundance: NA
CDR3aa: CASSNRLAGNNEQFF
CDR3nt: TGTGCCAGCAGTAACCGACTAGCGGGGAACAATGAGCAGTTCTTC

j_gene: TRBJ2-7
v_gene: TRBV7-6
d_gene: NA
abundance: NA
CDR3aa: CASSLAGPSYEQYF
CDR3nt: TGTGCCAGCAGCTTGGCGGGACCCTCCTACGAGCAGTACTTC

j_gene: TRBJ2-3
v_gene: TRBV5-1
d_gene: NA
abundance: NA
CDR3aa: CASSFNRDTDTDTQYF
CDR3nt: TGCGCCAGCAGCTTTAACCGGGACACAGACACAGATACGCAGTATTTT

j_gene: TRBJ2-2
v_gene: TRBV4-2
d_gene: NA
abundance: many
CDR3aa: CASSLGTNTGELFF
CDR3nt: TGTGCCAGCAGCCTCGGGACTAACACCGGGGAGCTGTTTTTT

j_gene: TRBJ2-1
v_gene: TRBV12-3/TRBV12-4
d_gene: NA
abundance: few
CDR3aa: CASSSGGAGEQFF
CDR3nt: TGTGCCAGCAGTTCAGGGGGGGCTGGTGAGCAGTTCTTC

j_gene: TRBJ2-7
v_gene: TRBV15
d_gene: NA
abundance: few
CDR3aa: CATSRDPTGQTFYEQYF
CDR3nt: TGTGCCACCAGCAGAGATCCGACGGGGCAGACTTTTTACGAGCAGTACTTC

j_gene: TRBJ2-7
v_gene: TRBV5-1
d_gene: TRBD1
abundance: few
CDR3aa: CASSFIGLQGGTYEQYF
CDR3nt: TGCGCCAGCAGCTTCATAGGTTTACAGGGGGGTACCTACGAGCAGTACTTC

j_gene: TRBJ2-1
v_gene: TRBV19
d_gene: NA
abundance: few
CDR3aa: CASSMGVLSNSYNEQFF
CDR3nt: TGTGCCAGTAGTATGGGGGTCCTGTCCAACTCCTACAATGAGCAGTTCTTC

j_gene: TRBJ2-7
v_gene: TRBV5-8
d_gene: NA
abundance: few
CDR3aa: CASRYGGSYEQYF
CDR3nt: TGTGCCAGCAGATACGGGGGCTCCTACGAGCAGTACTTC

j_gene: TRBJ2-7
v_gene: TRBV6-5
d_gene: NA
abundance: NA
CDR3aa: CASSHQLDSPHEQYF
CDR3nt: TGTGCCAGCTCCCACCAACTAGACAGTCCCCACGAGCAGTACTTC

j_gene: TRBJ2-7
v_gene: TRBV7-6
d_gene: TRBD2
abundance: few
CDR3aa: CASSLAASGGQYF
CDR3nt: TGTGCCAGCAGCTTAGCGGCTAGCGGGGGGCAGTACTTC

j_gene: TRBJ2-1
v_gene: TRBV30
d_gene: NA
abundance: few
CDR3aa: CAWSSKGVIRYNEQFF
CDR3nt: TGTGCCTGGAGCTCGAAGGGGGTTATCCGCTACAATGAGCAGTTCTTC

j_gene: TRBJ1-5
v_gene: TRBV7-2
d_gene: NA
abundance: few
CDR3aa: CASSLPIGTASNQPQHF
CDR3nt: TGTGCCAGCAGCTTACCGATCGGGACTGCTAGCAATCAGCCCCAGCATTTT

j_gene: TRBJ1-5
v_gene: TRBV12-3/TRBV12-4
d_gene: NA
abundance: NA
CDR3aa: CASSSSQDPYQPQHF
CDR3nt: TGTGCCAGCAGTTCGAGCCAGGACCCCTATCAGCCCCAGCATTTT

j_gene: TRBJ2-7
v_gene: TRBV20-1
d_gene: NA
abundance: few
CDR3aa: CSARDPAGSYEQYF
CDR3nt: TGCAGTGCTAGAGATCCGGCGGGATCCTACGAGCAGTACTTC

j_gene: TRBJ2-7
v_gene: TRBV11-2
d_gene: TRBD2
abundance: few
CDR3aa: CASSQISGPTPYEQYF
CDR3nt: TGTGCCAGCAGCCAGATTAGCGGGCCCACCCCTTACGAGCAGTACTTC